What follows are 9 T cell receptor beta chains derived from one specimen sequenced in a study of monozygotic twins with inflammatory bowel disease. Using the 5' RACE reads, TCRdb records one entry per CDR3 protein without DNA. The sample holds approximately 400,000 distinct CDR3 sequences. The sample consisted of blood. These receptors came from a human donor with ulcerative colitis or Crohn's disease, or a healthy co-twin of an affected twin (not recorded which).

This sequence joins TRBV28 and TRBJ2-3; TCRdb lists TRBD1, though no DNA is available to test this call. From germline, CDR1 is MDHEN and CDR2 SYDVKM. This CDR3 is built from 15 residues. The CDR3: CASSFPGTRADTQYF.

The chain has TRBV29-1 and TRBJ2-5. In germline, CDR1 is SQVTM, CDR2 ANQGSEA. The CDR3 has 14 residues. CDR3 region: CSVEVLDGQETQYF.

The chain uses TRBV6-2 or TRBV6-3 and TRBJ2-7. The CDR3 spans 12 residues. Germline CDR1 and CDR2: MNHEY and SVGEGT. The CDR3 sequence is CASRRTAYEQYF.

The rearrangement links TRBV6-6 to TRBJ2-7; the D gene TCRdb calls, TRBD1, cannot be checked with no DNA. Germline CDR1 reads MNHNY; CDR2 reads SVGAGI (reference sequence). The CDR3 sequence is 13 residues long. This CDR3 reads CASTPDRTYEQYF.

The rearrangement joins TRBV12-5 to TRBJ2-3. Germline V gene data show CDR1 as LGHNT and CDR2 as FRNRAP. CDR3 length equals 15 residues. CDR3: CASGLATKTPDRQYF.

The chain joins TRBV5-1 to TRBJ2-5; TCRdb's D call of TRBD1 is untestable without DNA. Germline V CDR1 and CDR2: SGHRS, YFSETQ. CDR3 size: 17 residues. CDR3: CASSQMKTGGYQETQYF.

The chain joins TRBV4-1 to TRBJ2-1; without DNA, the TCRdb call of TRBD2 cannot be checked. The length of the CDR3 is 15 residues. CDR1 is MGHRA, CDR2 YSYEKL, per germline. The CDR3 loop is CASSQPGLANFAEFF.

This sequence joins TRBV7-3 and TRBJ2-5; TCRdb indicates TRBD2, and absent DNA this call remains unverified. Per germline, CDR1 SGHTA and CDR2 FQGTGA. This CDR3 spans 15 amino acids. The CDR3 sequence: CASSLTPGPTGTQYF. Full variable domain (outside the CDR3, taken from reference TRBV7-3 and TRBJ2-5): GAGVSQTPSNKVTEKGKYVELRCDPISGHTALYWYRQSLGQGPEFLIYFQGTGAADDSGLPNDRFFAVRPEGSVSTLKIQRTERGDSAVYLCASSLTPGPTGTQYFGPGTRLLVL.

The chain employs TRBV5-1 and TRBJ2-1; TCRdb returns TRBD1, unconfirmable since there is no DNA. Per germline, CDR1 SGHRS and CDR2 YFSETQ. The CDR3 runs 16 residues. This CDR3 reads CASSSLLGGRLNEQFF.